This T cell receptor beta chain originates from a study of T cells after yellow fever vaccination (dated by TCRdb to between 2017 and 2020). For the wider study: Libraries from fractions with low cell numbers were prepared with the SMART-Seq v4 Ultra Low Input RNA kit. Bulk TCR alpha and beta repertoires were sequenced longitudinally to track T-cell clones before and after primary and booster YFV17D yellow fever vaccination. Two healthy male donors, one aged 18 to 30 and one aged 30 to 40 years, made up the cohort. Blood was collected at multiple timepoints before and after primary and secondary immunization, and bulk PBMC replicates and cell subsets were isolated. The paper as a whole reports these results and caveats: After the booster, most clones that had expanded after primary vaccination were detected again (about 95% of CD4 and around 88% of CD8), suggesting broad maintenance of memory. Because abundant contaminating clonotypes from the bulk population could be contained in FACS-sorted repertoires, computational filtering was required. A small fraction of clonotypes appeared in both the CD4 and CD8 compartments, likely as a result of convergent recombination. Because only two donors were included in the study, the extent to which the findings can be generalized is limited. Compared with the primary T-cell response, the secondary T-cell response was weaker but faster, peaking on day 5 rather than day 15.

V is clipped by 0 bases and J by 1 base, and the sequence between their germline boundaries is 9 bases long. CDR1 and CDR2, per the germline V gene, are LGHNA and YSLEER. The CDR3 measures 15 amino acids from cysteine to phenylalanine. The sequence is cut down to CDR3 DNA, 45 bases in frame from base 1. Per the publication, the treatment or condition label means: live attenuated yellow fever vaccine strain. Two biological replicates of bulk PBMCs were collected at each blood-draw timepoint. A standard Ficoll-Paque protocol was used to isolate PBMCs from peripheral blood. TriZol was used to extract RNA from bulk PBMCs, from CD4 and CD8 fractions, and from dextramer-positive and dextramer-negative fractions. Sequencing instrument: Illumina NovaSeq 6000. Synthesis of TCR cDNA relied on 5'RACE template switching, a step that introduced a universal primer site along with unique molecular identifiers. cDNA synthesis was primed from both the TCR alpha and TCR beta constant segments. Two PCR steps were used to amplify libraries, with sample barcodes and sequencing adapters being added in the second step. Sequencing of the libraries was done on either Illumina HiSeq 2500 (2x100 bp) or NovaSeq (2x150 bp). The original pipeline was this. MIGEC was used to demultiplex reads and collapse the reads into UMI consensus sequences, and MiXCR was used for V(D)J alignment. Using edgeR on replicate PBMC samples, clonotypes were called vaccine-responding if FDR was below 0.01 and the log2 fold change was above 5 up to day 15. Each bulk clonotype received a CD4 or CD8 identity based on whether the sequenced CD4 or CD8 repertoire contained that clonotype at higher abundance. TCRdb reran the public reads through fastp at Q25 and MiXCR, keeping productive beta chains. For every CDR3 protein sequence, its rows merge into one entry that carries the most common genes and DNA. The V and J calls, along with clone size, are taken from TCRdb and not from the paper's own processing. The sample has hundreds of thousands of distinct CDR3 sequences on record, roughly 3.9% of them singletons. Clones ranked in the top ten supply about 22% of the sample.

This clonotype has more than one count but fewer than ten. There is no known antigen for this receptor. Nothing much larger sits one base from this clone, and base qualities are not available. This sequence uses TRBV4-3 and TRBJ2-5; confidence is insufficient to name the D gene. This receptor was taken from a man between 18 and 29 years old who received the YFV17D yellow fever vaccine. The sample was PBMCs, taken 5 days after the yellow fever booster vaccination. CDR3 reads: CASSQEPYSQETQYF. The sequence in DNA is TGCGCCAGCAGCCAAGAGCCGTACAGCCAAGAGACCCAGTACTTC.